These T cell receptor beta chains were read from a single sample in a study of CD8+CD57+ T cells in acquired aplastic anemia. MiXCR, run by TCRdb on the reads, gives a single entry per CDR3 protein. Among roughly 200,000 distinct CDR3 sequences listed, 65% were seen once. Sequenced material: sorted CD4+, CD8+, or CD8+CD57+ T cells (not recorded which) from PBMCs. The receptors originated from a human donor with aplastic anemia. CDR3s include the opening cysteine and the closing phenylalanine or tryptophan. Each record gives: V gene, clone size, J gene, D gene, CDR3 DNA, CDR3 protein. A D gene is named only where the DNA matches it firmly. Part of the rows lack a size; the others show once, few, many or a class for expanded clones.

>TRBV7-9|once|TRBJ1-5|.
TGTGCCAGCAGCAAAGGGGATAGCAATCAGCCCCAGCATTTT
CASSKGDSNQPQHF
>TRBV28|few|TRBJ1-5|.
TGTGCCAGCAGATCTCAGATCAGGGTAAGCAATCAGCCCCAGCATTTT
CASRSQIRVSNQPQHF
>TRBV15|.|TRBJ2-3|.
TGTGCCACCAGCAGGAGACTTGGTAATTCAGATACGCAGTATTTT
CATSRRLGNSDTQYF
>TRBV15|.|TRBJ2-3|.
TGTGCCACCAGCCAGGAGGGGGCGAGCACAGATACGCAGTATTTT
CATSQEGASTDTQYF
>TRBV10-1|.|TRBJ1-3|.
TGCGCCAGCAGTGAGTCGACATCCTCTGGAAACACCATATATTTT
CASSESTSSGNTIYF
>TRBV9|.|TRBJ1-1|.
TGTGCCTGCAGCGTGGCTACCTTGAACACTGAAGCTTTCTTT
CACSVATLNTEAFF
>TRBV28|.|TRBJ2-3|.
TGTGCCAGCAGTCTCTCCCTTTCAGTTACGCAGTATTTT
CASSLSLSVTQYF
>TRBV10-3|.|TRBJ1-1|.
TGTGCCATCAAAGAATTAGGGAATGAAGCTTTCTTT
CAIKELGNEAFF
>TRBV5-1|.|TRBJ2-2|.
TGCGCCAGCAGCCTGCTCGCGGGGACAACCACCGGGGAGCTGTTTTTT
CASSLLAGTTTGELFF
>TRBV20-1|once|TRBJ1-1|.
TGCAGTGCTAGAGATCGGCCCCTTGGCACTGAAGCTTTCTTT
CSARDRPLGTEAFF
>TRBV20-1|.|TRBJ1-4|.
TGCAGTGCGGGTGGGGACCGGAATGAAAAACTGTTTTTT
CSAGGDRNEKLFF
>TRBV2|.|TRBJ1-1|.
TGTGCCAGCAGTACCGGGGAAGATTTCATGAACACTGAAGCTTTCTTT
CASSTGEDFMNTEAFF
>TRBV7-8|once|TRBJ2-7|TRBD2
TGTGCCAGCAGCTTAGCTCTCGGACTAGCGGGAGGGCGCGAGCAGTACTTC
CASSLALGLAGGREQYF
>TRBV3-1|many|TRBJ2-3|TRBD1
TGTGCCAGCAGCCCCACCCCAGGGGGCGCAAGGACAGATACGCAGTATTTT
CASSPTPGGARTDTQYF
>TRBV5-1|.|TRBJ2-5|TRBD1
TGTGCCAGCAGCCCTCAGGGGGCTAGTTTCGGGACCCAGTACTTC
CASSPQGASFGTQYF
>TRBV7-8|once|TRBJ2-1|TRBD2
TGTGCCAGCAGAAGAGCGGGGGGGAACCTCGTTGAGCAGTTCTTC
CASRRAGGNLVEQFF
>TRBV10-3|.|TRBJ2-7|TRBD1
TGTGCCATCACCACCCCGACAGGGGGTACCCACGAGCAGTACTTC
CAITTPTGGTHEQYF
>TRBV20-1|.|TRBJ2-7|TRBD1
TGCAGTGCGACCTCCGGGACAGGGTTCGCCTACGAGCAGTACTTC
CSATSGTGFAYEQYF
>TRBV20-1|.|TRBJ2-1|TRBD2
TGCAGTGCTAGACCGGGGGGGCCTCCTGAGCAGTTCTTC
CSARPGGPPEQFF
>TRBV2|once|TRBJ2-4|TRBD2
TGTGCCAGCATTGAGGAAATAAGTCTAGCGGGGCCCAAAAACATTCAGTACTTC
CASIEEISLAGPKNIQYF
>TRBV19|once|TRBJ2-1|.
TGTGCCAGTAGTAATGGGATGGTAGATGAGCAGTTCTTC
CASSNGMVDEQFF
>TRBV27|.|TRBJ2-7|.
TGTGCCAGCAGTTCTATAGGGACTCACTCCTACGAGCAGTACTTC
CASSSIGTHSYEQYF
>TRBV7-9|.|TRBJ1-4|.
TGTGCCAGCAGAACAGGGGAAAAACTGTTTTTT
CASRTGEKLFF
>TRBV24-1|few|TRBJ2-7|TRBD1
TGTGCCACCAGTGGGGAGACAGGGGCCCTTAACGAGCAGTACTTC
CATSGETGALNEQYF
>TRBV14|few|TRBJ2-7|TRBD1
TGTGCCAGCAGCCCTATATGGACAGGAGTTAACCACGAGCAGTACTTC
CASSPIWTGVNHEQYF
>TRBV7-3|.|TRBJ1-1|.
TGTGCCAGCAGCTTAATCAGAGAAGCTTTCTTT
CASSLIREAFF
>TRBV5-5|.|TRBJ2-1|.
TGTGCCAGCAGCTTAGTAACTTACAATGAGCAGTTCTTC
CASSLVTYNEQFF
>TRBV9|once|TRBJ2-1|TRBD1
TGTGCCAGCAGCGTAGTAGGAAACAGGGGGTTCCACAATGAGCAGTTCTTC
CASSVVGNRGFHNEQFF
>TRBV2|.|TRBJ2-1|TRBD2
TGTGCCAGCAGTAGGACTAGCGGGAGAGATGAGCAGTTCTTC
CASSRTSGRDEQFF
>TRBV25-1|.|TRBJ2-2|.
TGTGCCAGCAGTGTCATAAACACCGGGGAGCTGTTTTTT
CASSVINTGELFF
>TRBV24-1|few|TRBJ2-5|.
TGTGCCACCAGTAGGCGGGGAAGAGAGACCCAGTACTTC
CATSRRGRETQYF
>TRBV25-1|.|TRBJ2-3|.
TGTGCCAGCAGTGACGCCTCCTTTATCACAGATACGCAGTATTTT
CASSDASFITDTQYF
>TRBV11-3|.|TRBJ2-7|.
TGTGCCAGCAGCTTAGATACGGCAGGGAGGCAGTACTTC
CASSLDTAGRQYF
>TRBV12-3/TRBV12-4|.|TRBJ2-7|.
TGTGCCAGCACTTTAGGGATCCTTTACGAGCAGTACTTC
CASTLGILYEQYF
>TRBV18|.|TRBJ2-5|TRBD2
TGTGCCAGCTCTCTAGCGGGGGCGCCCCAAGAGACCCAGTACTTC
CASSLAGAPQETQYF
>TRBV7-9|.|TRBJ2-7|.
TGTGCCAGCAGCGGTCGAGGGTCCTACGAGCAGCACTTC
CASSGRGSYEQHF
>TRBV15|.|TRBJ2-7|.
TGTGCCACCAGCAGAGACAGGGGTTTGGAGCAGTACTTC
CATSRDRGLEQYF
>TRBV2|.|TRBJ2-7|.
TGTGCCAGCCGGCCGGACCTGACCCGAGGGTTCTACGAGCAGTACTTC
CASRPDLTRGFYEQYF
>TRBV29-1|.|TRBJ2-1|TRBD1
TGCAGCGTACGCGGACTGGGACAGGGCAATGAGCAGTTCTTC
CSVRGLGQGNEQFF
>TRBV7-3|.|TRBJ2-7|.
TGTGCCAGCAGCTCACGAAATTCCTACGAGCAGTACTTC
CASSSRNSYEQYF
>TRBV15|.|TRBJ1-1|.
TGTGCCACCCGCAGAGTAGGCAGCCGGAACACTGAAGCTTTCTTT
CATRRVGSRNTEAFF
>TRBV25-1|many|TRBJ2-7|.
TGTGCCAGCAGTGAATCTAGGACGGGTACGAAGCAGTACTTC
CASSESRTGTKQYF
>TRBV20-1|once|TRBJ2-1|.
TGCAGTGCTAGAGATGTGAATTATTCTTCCTACAATGGGCAGTTCTTC
CSARDVNYSSYNGQFF
>TRBV5-1|.|TRBJ1-6|.
TGCGCCAGTTCTGAGGGGATCGGTAATTCACCCCTCCACTTT
CASSEGIGNSPLHF
>TRBV7-9|once|TRBJ2-5|TRBD1
TGTGCCAGCAGTTTCGGACAGGGCGGGTACTTC
CASSFGQGGYF
>TRBV2|.|TRBJ1-1|.
TGTGCCAGCAGTGAGAGGGCATTGAACACTGAAGCTTTCTTT
CASSERALNTEAFF
>TRBV6-1|.|TRBJ2-5|.
TGTGCCAGCAGTGCAAAAAGGGGGGTTCAAGAGACCCAGTACTTC
CASSAKRGVQETQYF
>TRBV10-3|few|TRBJ2-3|TRBD1
TGTGCCATCAGTGGACAGGGGGCGACAGATACGCAGTATTTT
CAISGQGATDTQYF
>TRBV2|.|TRBJ2-3|TRBD2
TGTGCCAGCAGGGAAGCGGGGATCCGCACAGATACGCAGTATTTT
CASREAGIRTDTQYF
>TRBV6-1|.|TRBJ1-2|TRBD1
TGTGCCAGCCAGGACAGGGGGGTTGACGCTTATGGCTACACCTTC
CASQDRGVDAYGYTF
>TRBV12-3/TRBV12-4|.|TRBJ1-1|.
TGTGCCAGCAGTTTTAACCGGGACACGTCTGAAGCTTTCTTT
CASSFNRDTSEAFF
>TRBV2|few|TRBJ1-1|.
TGTGCCAGCAGTGAACGGGGATGGACTGAAGCTTTCTTT
CASSERGWTEAFF
>TRBV7-2|.|TRBJ2-7|.
TGTGCCAGCAGCTTAGGAGATGGGGGCCCCTACGAGCAGTACTTC
CASSLGDGGPYEQYF
>TRBV5-1|.|TRBJ1-4|.
TGCGCCAGCAGCTTGGGTATTCCAAATGAAAAACTGTTTTTT
CASSLGIPNEKLFF
>TRBV5-8|many|TRBJ2-7|.
TGTGCCAGCAGCTCGCCATACGGGACCAGCTACGAGCAGTACTTC
CASSSPYGTSYEQYF
>TRBV20-1|.|TRBJ2-7|.
TGCAGTGCTAGGGGGGACTTCTACGAGCAGTACTTC
CSARGDFYEQYF
>TRBV10-3|.|TRBJ1-6|TRBD1
TGTGCCATCAGTGAGACGGGACAGGGGAATTCACCCCTCCACTTT
CAISETGQGNSPLHF
>TRBV2|.|TRBJ2-1|TRBD1
TGTGCCAGCAGAGACCGGGACAGGGGGCGCACCTACAATGAGCAGTTCTTC
CASRDRDRGRTYNEQFF
>TRBV24-1|.|TRBJ1-5|.
TGTGCCACCAGTGATAGAACAGGGCTTGATTTTAATCAGCCCCAGCATTTT
CATSDRTGLDFNQPQHF
>TRBV6-4|many|TRBJ2-3|TRBD2
TGTGCCAGCAGTGTGACTAGCGGGGCAGATACGCAGTATTTT
CASSVTSGADTQYF